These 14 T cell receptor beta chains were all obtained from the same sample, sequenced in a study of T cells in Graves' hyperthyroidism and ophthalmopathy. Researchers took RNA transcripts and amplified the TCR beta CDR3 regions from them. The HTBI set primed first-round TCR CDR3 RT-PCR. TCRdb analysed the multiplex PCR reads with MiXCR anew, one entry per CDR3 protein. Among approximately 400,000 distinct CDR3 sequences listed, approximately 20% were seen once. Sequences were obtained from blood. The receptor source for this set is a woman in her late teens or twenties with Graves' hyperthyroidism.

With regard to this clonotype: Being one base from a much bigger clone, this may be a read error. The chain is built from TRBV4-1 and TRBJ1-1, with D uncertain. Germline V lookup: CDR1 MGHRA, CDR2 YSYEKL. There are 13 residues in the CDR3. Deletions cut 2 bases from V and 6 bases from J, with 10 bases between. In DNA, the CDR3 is TGCGCCAGCAGCCAACCGGATGACGCTGAAGCTTTCTTT. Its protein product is CASSQPDDAEAFF.

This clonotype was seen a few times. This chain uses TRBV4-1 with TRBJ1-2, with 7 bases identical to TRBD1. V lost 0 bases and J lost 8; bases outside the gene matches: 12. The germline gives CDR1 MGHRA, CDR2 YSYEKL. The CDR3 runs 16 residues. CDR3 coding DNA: TGCGCCAGCAGCCAAGATCCACCGACAGGGTATGGGGGCTACACCTTC. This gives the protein CASSQDPPTGYGGYTF.

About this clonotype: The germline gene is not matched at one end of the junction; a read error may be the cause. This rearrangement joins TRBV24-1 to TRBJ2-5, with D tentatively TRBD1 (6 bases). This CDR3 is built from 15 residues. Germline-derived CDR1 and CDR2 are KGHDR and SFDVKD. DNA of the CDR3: TGTGCCACCAGTGATCCCGGACAGAATCAAGAGACCCAGCACTTC. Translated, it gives CATSDPGQNQETQHF.

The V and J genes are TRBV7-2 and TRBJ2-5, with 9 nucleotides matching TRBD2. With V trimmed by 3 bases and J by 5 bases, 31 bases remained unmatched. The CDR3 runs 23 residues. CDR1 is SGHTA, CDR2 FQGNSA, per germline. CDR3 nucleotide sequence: TGTGCCAGCAGCTTTTTAATTGTTTTTGCCCGGGGTAGCGGGAGCCAAACTGGGGAGACCCAGTACTTC. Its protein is CASSFLIVFARGSGSQTGETQYF. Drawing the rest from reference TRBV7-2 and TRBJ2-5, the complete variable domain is GAGVSQSPSNKVTEKGKDVELRCDPISGHTALYWYRQSLGQGLEFLIYFQGNSAPDKSGLPSDRFSAERTGGSVSTLTIQRTQQEDSAVYLCASSFLIVFARGSGSQTGETQYFGPGTRLLVL.

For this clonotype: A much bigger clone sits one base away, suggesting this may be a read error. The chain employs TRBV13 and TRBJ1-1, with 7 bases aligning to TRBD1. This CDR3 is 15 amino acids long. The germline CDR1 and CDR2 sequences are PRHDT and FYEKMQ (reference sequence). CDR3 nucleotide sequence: TGTGCCATCAGCCCCCGACAGGGTAGAAACACTGAAGCTTTCTTT. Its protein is CAISPRQGRNTEAFF.

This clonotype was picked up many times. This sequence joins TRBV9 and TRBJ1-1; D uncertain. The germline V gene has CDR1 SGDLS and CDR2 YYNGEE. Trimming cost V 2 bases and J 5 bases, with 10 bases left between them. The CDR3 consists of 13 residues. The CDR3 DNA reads TGTGCCAGCAGCGTCGGGTCGAGGACTGAAGCTTTCTTT. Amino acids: CASSVGSRTEAFF.

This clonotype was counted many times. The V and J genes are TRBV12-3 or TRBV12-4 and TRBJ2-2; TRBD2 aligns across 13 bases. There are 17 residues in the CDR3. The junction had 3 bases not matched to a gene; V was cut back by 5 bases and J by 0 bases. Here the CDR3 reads CASSPTSGGTNTGELFF. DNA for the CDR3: TGTGCCAGCAGTCCGACTAGCGGGGGGACGAACACCGGGGAGCTGTTTTTT.

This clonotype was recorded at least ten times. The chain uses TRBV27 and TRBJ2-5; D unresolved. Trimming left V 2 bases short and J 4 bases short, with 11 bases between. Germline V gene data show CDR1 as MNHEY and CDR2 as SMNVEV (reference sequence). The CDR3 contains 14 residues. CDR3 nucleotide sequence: TGTGCCAGCAGTTTAAGGCCCCCCCGAGAGACCCAGTACTTC. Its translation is CASSLRPPRETQYF.

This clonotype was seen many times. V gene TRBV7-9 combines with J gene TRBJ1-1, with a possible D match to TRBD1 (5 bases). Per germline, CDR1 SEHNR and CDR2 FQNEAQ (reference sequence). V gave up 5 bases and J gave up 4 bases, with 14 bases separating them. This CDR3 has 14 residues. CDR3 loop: CASSPVAGRTEAFF. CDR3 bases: TGTGCCAGCAGCCCCGTGGCAGGGCGCACTGAAGCTTTCTTT.

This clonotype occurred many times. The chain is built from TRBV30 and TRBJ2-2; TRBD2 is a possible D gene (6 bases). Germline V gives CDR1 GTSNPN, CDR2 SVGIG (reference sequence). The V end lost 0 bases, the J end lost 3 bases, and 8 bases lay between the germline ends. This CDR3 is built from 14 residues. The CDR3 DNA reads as TGTGCCTGGAGTGTTGGGGGGTACACCGGGGAGCTGTTTTTT. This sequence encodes CAWSVGGYTGELFF. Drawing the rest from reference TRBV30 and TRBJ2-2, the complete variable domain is SQTIHQWPATLVQPVGSPLSLECTVEGTSNPNLYWYRQAAGRGLQLLFYSVGIGQISSEVPQNLSASRPQDRQFILSSKKLLLSDSGFYLCAWSVGGYTGELFFGEGSRLTVL.

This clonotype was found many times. The DNA of the CDR3 is TGTGCCAGCAGGGTATCTCTGGGCGGGGCCTACGAGCAGTACTTC. Protein: CASRVSLGGAYEQYF. The genes are TRBV6-2 or TRBV6-3 and TRBJ2-7; possible D gene TRBD2, 6 bases. Trimming removed 6 bases at V and 2 bases at J, with 17 bases between. The CDR3 runs 15 residues. From germline, CDR1 is MNHEY and CDR2 SVGEGT.

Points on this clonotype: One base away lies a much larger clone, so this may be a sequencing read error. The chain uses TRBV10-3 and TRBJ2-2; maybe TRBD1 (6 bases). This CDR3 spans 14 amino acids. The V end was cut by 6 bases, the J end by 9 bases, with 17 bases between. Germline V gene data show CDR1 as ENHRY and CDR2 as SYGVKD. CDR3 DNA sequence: TGTGCCATCAGACCGGCCAGGGGAACCCGGGAGCTGTTTTTT. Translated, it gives CAIRPARGTRELFF.

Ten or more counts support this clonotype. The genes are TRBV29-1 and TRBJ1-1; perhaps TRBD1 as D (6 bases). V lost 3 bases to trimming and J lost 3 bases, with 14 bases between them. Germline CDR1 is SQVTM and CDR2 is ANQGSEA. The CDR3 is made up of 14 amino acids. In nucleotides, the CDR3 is TGCAGCGTTGAGTTACAGGGTTGGGACACTGAAGCTTTCTTT. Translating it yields CSVELQGWDTEAFF.

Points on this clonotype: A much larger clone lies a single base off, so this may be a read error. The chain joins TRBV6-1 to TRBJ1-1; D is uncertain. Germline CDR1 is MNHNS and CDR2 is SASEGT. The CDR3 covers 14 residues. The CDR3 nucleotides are TGTTCCAGCAGCCTCAACGGGGTGGCCACTGAAGCTTTCTTT. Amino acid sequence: CSSSLNGVATEAFF.